What follows are 7 T cell receptor beta chains derived from one specimen sequenced in a study of cytomegalovirus exposure and HLA in healthy donors. Amplification used 60 Vbeta primers and 13 Jbeta primers. The protocol was immunoSEQ multiplex PCR, while the TCRdb copy is restricted to in-frame clones and leaves out a portion. In the table there are 200,000 to 250,000 clones, 82% of which are singletons. Sequences were obtained from PBMCs. These receptors were obtained from a woman in her 40s in good health and CMV-seropositive.

V is TRBV15 and J is TRBJ1-2; 8 bases are a match to TRBD1. The V segment lost 3 bases and the J segment 4 bases; nucleotides outside the gene matches: 7. Germline V gives CDR1 LNHNV, CDR2 YYDKDF (reference sequence). This CDR3 is 15 amino acids long. CDR3 nucleotides: TGTGCCACCAGCAGCGGGACAGGTCACCTCTATGGCTACACCTTC. Protein sequence: CATSSGTGHLYGYTF.

V usage is TRBV30 and J usage is TRBJ1-4, with 9 bases matching TRBD1. The junction had 4 bases not matched to a gene; V was cut back by 5 bases and J by 3 bases. The CDR3 sequence is 14 residues long. From germline, CDR1 is GTSNPN and CDR2 SVGIG (reference sequence). As DNA, the CDR3 is TGTGCCTGGTCACAGGGGGCGGCTAATGAAAAACTGTTTTTT. It codes for CAWSQGAANEKLFF.

This clone was seen more than once but under ten times. The chain uses TRBV5-6 and TRBJ2-7, with 7 nucleotides matching TRBD1. Germline CDR1 SGHDT, CDR2 YYEEEE. The CDR3 has 15 amino acids. The V and J ends lost 0 bases and 4 bases, in that order; junction bases with no gene match: 7. The CDR3, as DNA: TGTGCCAGCAGCTTGGGGACAGGAGGACATTACGAGCAGTACTTC. Encoded protein: CASSLGTGGHYEQYF. Variable domain in full (rest from reference TRBV5-6 and TRBJ2-7): DAGVTQSPTHLIKTRGQQVTLRCSPKSGHDTVSWYQQALGQGPQFIFQYYEEEERQRGNFPDRFSGHQFPNYSSELNVNALLLGDSALYLCASSLGTGGHYEQYFGPGTRLTVT.

The chain recombines TRBV7-2 with TRBJ1-2, with TRBD1 identical over 8 bases. The CDR3 is 12 residues long. With V trimmed by 5 bases and J by 8 bases, 4 bases remained unmatched. CDR1 SGHTA and CDR2 FQGNSA come from the germline V gene. DNA for the CDR3: TGTGCCAGCAGCCCAGGGGGCTCGGGCTACACCTTC. It translates to CASSPGGSGYTF.

This sequence joins TRBV6-5 and TRBJ1-2, with 9 bases that match TRBD1. The junction had 4 bases not matched to a gene; V was cut back by 6 bases and J by 5 bases. The CDR3 extends over 13 amino acids. Germline V gene data show CDR1 as MNHEY and CDR2 as SVGAGI. CDR3 amino acids: CASRPGTGYGYTF. The CDR3 DNA reads as TGTGCCAGCAGACCCGGGACAGGGTATGGCTACACCTTC.

J is TRBJ1-6 and V is TRBV5-6; D call uncertain. The CDR3 length is 16 residues. The V end was cut by 3 bases, the J end by 2 bases, with 12 bases between. Per germline, CDR1 SGHDT and CDR2 YYEEEE. This CDR3 reads CASSSTGNTYNSPLHF. The CDR3 nucleotides are TGTGCCAGCAGCTCGACGGGGAACACCTATAATTCACCCCTCCACTTT.

This chain uses TRBV5-1 with TRBJ2-3; 12 bases are a match to TRBD1. The CDR3 contains 16 residues. Germline-derived CDR1 and CDR2 are SGHRS and YFSETQ. The V and J ends lost 3 bases and 5 bases, in that order; junction bases with no gene match: 7. CDR3 amino acids: CASSSLGQGAEDTQYF. CDR3 nucleotides: TGCGCCAGCAGCTCCTTGGGACAGGGGGCCGAAGATACGCAGTATTTT. Combining the CDR3 with reference TRBV5-1 and TRBJ2-3 gives the whole variable domain KAGVTQTPRYLIKTRGQQVTLSCSPISGHRSVSWYQQTPGQGLQFLFEYFSETQRNKGNFPGRFSGRQFSNSRSEMNVSTLELGDSALYLCASSSLGQGAEDTQYFGPGTRLTVL.